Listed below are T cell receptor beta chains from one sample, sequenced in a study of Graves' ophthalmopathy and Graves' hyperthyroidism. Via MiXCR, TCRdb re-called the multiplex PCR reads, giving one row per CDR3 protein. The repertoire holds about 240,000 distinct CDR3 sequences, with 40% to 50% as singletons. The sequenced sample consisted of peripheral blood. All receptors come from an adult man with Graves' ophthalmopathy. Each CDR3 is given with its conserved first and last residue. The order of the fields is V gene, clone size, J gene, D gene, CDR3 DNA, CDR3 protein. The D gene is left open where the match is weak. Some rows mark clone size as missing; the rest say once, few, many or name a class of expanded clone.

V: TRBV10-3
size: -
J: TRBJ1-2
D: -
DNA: TGTGCCAGCAGTTTCGGCTTCCTTGACAGACGCTACACCTTC
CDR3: CASSFGFLDRRYTF

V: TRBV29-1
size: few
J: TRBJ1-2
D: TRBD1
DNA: TGCAGCGTTGAATATAGGGGGCATGGCTACACCTTC
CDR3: CSVEYRGHGYTF

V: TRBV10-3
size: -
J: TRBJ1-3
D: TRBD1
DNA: TGTGCCATCAGTGAGCGGGATTTGGACAGGAGCTCTGGAGACACCATATATTTT
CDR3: CAISERDLDRSSGDTIYF

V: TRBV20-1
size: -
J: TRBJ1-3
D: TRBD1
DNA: TGCAGTGCTAGAGTAACGATTGGACAGGTCGCGGGAAACACCATATATTTT
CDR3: CSARVTIGQVAGNTIYF

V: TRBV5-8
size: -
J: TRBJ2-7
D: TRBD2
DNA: TGTGCCAGCAGCCAAGCCTGGGCGGGAGGACTCTACGAGCAGTACTTC
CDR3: CASSQAWAGGLYEQYF

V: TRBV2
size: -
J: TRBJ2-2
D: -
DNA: TGTGCCAGCAGTACGTTGATCGCAGTTTTGAACACCGGGGAGCTGTTTTTT
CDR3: CASSTLIAVLNTGELFF

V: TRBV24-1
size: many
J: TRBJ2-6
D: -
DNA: TGTGCCACCAGGGGGAGAGGGGCCAACGTCCTGACTTTC
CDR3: CATRGRGANVLTF

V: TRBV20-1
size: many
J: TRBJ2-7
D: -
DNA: TGCAGTGCTAGAGATCTGCGATCCTACGAGCAGTACTTC
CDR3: CSARDLRSYEQYF

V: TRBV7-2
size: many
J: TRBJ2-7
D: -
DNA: TGTGCCAGCAGCCATCGGACAGCCAGCTACGAGCAGTACTTC
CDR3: CASSHRTASYEQYF

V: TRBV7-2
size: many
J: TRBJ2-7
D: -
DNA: TGTGCCAGCAGCTTTGGTGTGGGTGTCTACGAGCAGTACTTC
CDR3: CASSFGVGVYEQYF

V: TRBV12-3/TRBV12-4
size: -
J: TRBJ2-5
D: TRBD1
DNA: TGTGCCAGCAGTCCGACAGGGGTCCAAGAGACCCAGTACTTC
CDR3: CASSPTGVQETQYF